This paragraph covers one TCR beta chain sequence. This sample is drawn from a study of blood T cell repertoires in COVID-19. The overall study: Acute-phase and convalescent COVID-19 samples originated in the United States, Italy and Spain.

Germline loops: CDR1 KGHDR, CDR2 SFDVKD. The CDR3 extends over 14 amino acids. The V gene lost 3 bases and the J gene lost 4 bases, with 11 bases spanning the gap. Residents of 24 US areas, aged about 18 to 89 years, made up the participants. Participants' own reports of clinical history determined their cohort assignment. Among Cohort 3 donors, those recovered had two negative PCRs, clearance, or symptom resolution. The table came from immunoSEQ multiplex PCR; TCRdb's copy has only in-frame clones and leaves some out. In the table there are fewer than 500,000 clones, around 90% of which are singletons.

The clonotype comes from a woman in her late teens or twenties who had recovered from COVID-19. Sequencing used PBMCs or T cells enriched from blood (not recorded which). The chain recombines TRBV24-1 with TRBJ1-2; D perhaps matches TRBD1 (6 bases). As DNA, the CDR3 is TGTGCCACCAGTGATGCGACAGGAAGCTATGGCTACACCTTC. Its translation: CATSDATGSYGYTF.